One T cell receptor beta chain is described in this entry. Its antigen is currently unknown. Using its own MiXCR run on the reads, TCRdb lists one record per CDR3 protein. The sample lists about 570,000 distinct CDR3 sequences, under 45% occurring once. V was shortened by 1 base and J by 4 bases, with 8 bases between the two germline ends. The CDR3 has 13 amino acids. Germline loops: CDR1 SEHNR, CDR2 FQNEAQ (reference sequence). This record comes from a study of T cell repertoires in cytomegalovirus infection. Study in general: A matching HLA type, together with CMV infection, was signaled by public TCR beta signatures.

Study observations and caveats: The cumulative frequency of public TCR beta families distinguished individuals who carried CMV together with the relevant HLA. Across the ex vivo response, the dominant clonotypes were HLA-C-restricted CMV-specific TCR beta clonotypes.

This chain joins TRBV7-9 and TRBJ2-7; D not resolved. Here the sequenced sample was cultured PBMCs, taken from culture after CMV antigen stimulation. The sequence was obtained from a human donor in good health (CMV status not recorded). Some clones in this sample may be carry-over from other donors' samples. The CDR3 nucleotides read TGTGCCAGCAGCTTAGAGTCGGGTTACGAGCAGTACTTC. It encodes CASSLESGYEQYF.